Listed below are T cell receptor beta chains from one sample, sequenced in a study of blood T cell repertoires in COVID-19. Generated by immunoSEQ multiplex PCR, the TCRdb table keeps only in-frame clones and is missing some. The sample shows around 340,000 clones, about 86% of them seen only once. Sequences were obtained from peripheral blood. The source of these receptors is a woman in her fifties or sixties with COVID-19, enrolled during active disease. CDR3s include the opening cysteine and the closing phenylalanine or tryptophan. A D gene is named only where the DNA matches it firmly. Clone size is shown for a subset of rows, as once, few, many or a class of expanded clone.

DNA,CDR3,V,length,D,J,size
TGTGCCAGCAGCCCGGCGTGGGGGGAGGGTGAAAAACTGTTTTTT,CASSPAWGEGEKLFF,TRBV7-9,15,-,TRBJ1-4,-
TGTGCCAGCAGTGGAGGTTTTTGGACAGGGGGCCGTCTGGGGTACGAGCAGTACTTC,CASSGGFWTGGRLGYEQYF,TRBV6-1,19,TRBD1,TRBJ2-7,-
TGTGCCAGCAGGTACCGGGACAGGGAGTTTTTCTTT,CASRYRDREFFF,TRBV12-3/TRBV12-4,12,TRBD1,TRBJ1-1,-
TGTGCCAGCAGCCAGGAAGTTGGGAGAGATACGCAGTATTTT,CASSQEVGRDTQYF,TRBV3-1/TRBV3-2,14,-,TRBJ2-3,-
TGCGCCAGCAGCTTGGCGGGGACAGCTAACTATGGCTACACCTTC,CASSLAGTANYGYTF,TRBV5-1,15,TRBD1,TRBJ1-2,-
TGTGCCAGCAGACGGGACAGGGGCTACGAGCAGTACTTC,CASRRDRGYEQYF,TRBV2,13,TRBD1,TRBJ2-7,-
TGTGCCAGCAGCTTAGTGATTATGCGGACAGGGGAAGTTACGGGCACCGGGGAGCTGTTTTTT,CASSLVIMRTGEVTGTGELFF,TRBV7-8,21,TRBD1,TRBJ2-2,-
TGTGCCAGCATGTCAATTAGAGAACAGGAAGATAGCACAGATACGCAGTATTTT,CASMSIREQEDSTDTQYF,TRBV4-2,18,-,TRBJ2-3,-
TGTGCCAGCAGCCCCATTACAGGGGGCAGGGAGCTGTTTTTT,CASSPITGGRELFF,TRBV11-2,14,TRBD1,TRBJ2-2,-
TGCAGCGTTGAGGCGCAGGGGCGGAATTCACCCCTCCACTTT,CSVEAQGRNSPLHF,TRBV29-1,14,-,TRBJ1-6,-
TGCGCCAGCAGCTCTCCGGACAGGGGATTGAATGAGCAGTTCTTC,CASSSPDRGLNEQFF,TRBV5-1,15,TRBD1,TRBJ2-1,-
TGTGCCAGCAGATTCTCGGAGGAGGGAGAGCAGTACTTC,CASRFSEEGEQYF,TRBV7-2,13,-,TRBJ2-7,few
TGTGCCTGGACCTCCGGGGAGGCTAGAGAGTACAATGAGCAGTTCTTC,CAWTSGEAREYNEQFF,TRBV30,16,-,TRBJ2-1,-
TGTGCCAGCAGCCCCATGGAGGGACAGACTGGCTACACCTTC,CASSPMEGQTGYTF,TRBV4-2,14,TRBD1,TRBJ1-2,-
TGTGCCAGCAGTGAAATCGGAGGGAACTATGGCTACACCTTC,CASSEIGGNYGYTF,TRBV6-1,14,-,TRBJ1-2,-
TGTGCCAGCAGCCGGAGACTAACCCAGGGACAAACAGGGTTATACGAGCAGTACTTC,CASSRRLTQGQTGLYEQYF,TRBV7-9,19,-,TRBJ2-7,-
TGTGCCAGCTCCCTGACAGAAATGAACACTGAAGCTTTCTTT,CASSLTEMNTEAFF,TRBV2,14,-,TRBJ1-1,few
TGTGCCAGTAGTATGAGGGACGGGGGATACAATGAGCAGTTCTTC,CASSMRDGGYNEQFF,TRBV19,15,-,TRBJ2-1,-
TGTGCCAGCAGCTTAGAGGGGTACTCTGGGGCCAACGTCCTGACTTTC,CASSLEGYSGANVLTF,TRBV7-6,16,-,TRBJ2-6,-
TGTGCCAGCAGCTTAAGGACGGGGAACAATGAGCAGTTCTTC,CASSLRTGNNEQFF,TRBV11-2,14,-,TRBJ2-1,-
TGTGCCACCTTGGACAGGGGCCTGAACAATGAGCAGTTCTTC,CATLDRGLNNEQFF,TRBV19,14,TRBD1,TRBJ2-1,-
TGCGCCAGCAGCTTGATTAGCGGGGGGGCCAATGAGCAGTTCTTC,CASSLISGGANEQFF,TRBV5-1,15,TRBD2,TRBJ2-1,-
TGTGCCAGCAGCCAACTTACAGCTTCCGGGGAGCTGTTTTTT,CASSQLTASGELFF,TRBV16,14,-,TRBJ2-2,-
TGTGCCAGCAGTTACGCGGGAGGGGAAAAACTGTTTTTT,CASSYAGGEKLFF,TRBV6-5,13,-,TRBJ1-4,-
TGTGCCAGCTCACGACTGGGACTAGTCGGGGCCTCATCTGCCTCAGATACGCAGTATTTT,CASSRLGLVGASSASDTQYF,TRBV18,20,TRBD2,TRBJ2-3,-
TGTGCCAGCAGCTTTGGACTAGCGGGGGTCTACGAGCAGTACTTC,CASSFGLAGVYEQYF,TRBV7-9,15,TRBD2,TRBJ2-7,-
TGTGCCAGCAGCGTAGCTTGGGATCCCAGGGTCGCAGAGACCCAGTACTTC,CASSVAWDPRVAETQYF,TRBV9,17,-,TRBJ2-5,once
TGTGCCAGCACCTGGGACAGGGTGGGCTATGGCTACACCTTC,CASTWDRVGYGYTF,TRBV2,14,TRBD1,TRBJ1-2,-
TGTGCCTGGTCCCTTGCGGGGGGGATTCACGAGCAGTACTTC,CAWSLAGGIHEQYF,TRBV30,14,TRBD2,TRBJ2-7,-
TGTGCCAGTAGTAATCACCGCAGGGAACCCGCTAACTATGGCTACACCTTC,CASSNHRREPANYGYTF,TRBV19,17,-,TRBJ1-2,-
TGTGCCAGCAGCAAAGTGGGTGTAATTGGCGGACAGCCTTATCACAATCAGCCCCAGCATTTT,CASSKVGVIGGQPYHNQPQHF,TRBV21-1,21,-,TRBJ1-5,-
TGTGCCAGCTCACCTCTAGACAGGGTTAGCACAGATACGCAGTATTTT,CASSPLDRVSTDTQYF,TRBV18,16,TRBD1,TRBJ2-3,-
TGTGCCAGCAGCCATACCAACAGGGGGCCCCACGAGCAGTACTTC,CASSHTNRGPHEQYF,TRBV5-4,15,TRBD1,TRBJ2-7,-
TGTGCCAGCAGCCAAGATAGGAGGGAGACCCAGTACTTC,CASSQDRRETQYF,TRBV3-1/TRBV3-2,13,-,TRBJ2-5,-
TGTGCCAGCAGTTCAGGGATCAACTATGGCTACACCTTC,CASSSGINYGYTF,TRBV6-2/TRBV6-3,13,-,TRBJ1-2,-
TGTGCCAGCAGTAGGGGCCAGGGGAGCGATGGGACGCAGTATTTT,CASSRGQGSDGTQYF,TRBV2,15,-,TRBJ2-3,-
TGTGCCAGCAGCTTAACGGGTTGGACTAGCGCGGATACGCAGTATTTT,CASSLTGWTSADTQYF,TRBV7-6,16,TRBD2,TRBJ2-3,-
TGCGCCAGCAGCCCCCTGACTAGCGGGGTATACGAGCAGTACTTC,CASSPLTSGVYEQYF,TRBV5-1,15,TRBD2,TRBJ2-7,-
TGTGCCAGCGGGGGGGATCAGGGAGATACGCAGTATTTT,CASGGDQGDTQYF,TRBV7-2,13,TRBD2,TRBJ2-3,-
TGCGCCAGCACGGACCACGGCGGGGAGACAGATACGCAGTATTTT,CASTDHGGETDTQYF,TRBV5-1,15,-,TRBJ2-3,-
TGCGCCAGCAGCTTGCAGCGGGGATCCTACAATGAGCAGTTCTTC,CASSLQRGSYNEQFF,TRBV5-1,15,TRBD2,TRBJ2-1,-
TGTGCCAGCAGCTGGACAGGGGCGGAACACACCATATATTTT,CASSWTGAEHTIYF,TRBV7-9,14,TRBD1,TRBJ1-3,few
TGTGCCAGCAGCCGCCGGGACAGGGGGTATGAAAAACTGTTTTTT,CASSRRDRGYEKLFF,TRBV6-5,15,TRBD1,TRBJ1-4,-
TGTGCCACCAAGGGAGGAAGGGCGAACACTGAAGCTTTCTTT,CATKGGRANTEAFF,TRBV5-5,14,-,TRBJ1-1,few
TGTGCCAGCAGCTTGGGACAGGATCTGGGGGGCTACACCTTC,CASSLGQDLGGYTF,TRBV5-5,14,-,TRBJ1-2,-
TGTGCCAGCAGCTTATTCAGTACAGGTTGGGAGACCCAGTACTTC,CASSLFSTGWETQYF,TRBV11-2,15,-,TRBJ2-5,-
TGTGCCAGCTCACCAGACAATAGGCGAAACATTCAGTACTTC,CASSPDNRRNIQYF,TRBV18,14,-,TRBJ2-4,few
TGTGCCACCAGCACCGACAGGAAGGGGGCCACCGGGGAGCTGTTTTTT,CATSTDRKGATGELFF,TRBV15,16,TRBD1,TRBJ2-2,few
TGTGCCAGCACCGGGGACAGGGACCTCCCTGAAGCTTTCTTT,CASTGDRDLPEAFF,TRBV6-6,14,TRBD1,TRBJ1-1,-
TGTGCCTGGAGTGTAACATCCGAGACCCAGTACTTC,CAWSVTSETQYF,TRBV30,12,-,TRBJ2-5,-
TGTGCCAGCAGCTTAGTAAATTCAGGGGGCGAGGGAAAACTGTTTTTT,CASSLVNSGGEGKLFF,TRBV11-2,16,TRBD1,TRBJ1-4,-
TGTGCCAGCAGCTTGGAGGTGTATAATTCACCCCTCCACTTT,CASSLEVYNSPLHF,TRBV11-3,14,-,TRBJ1-6,-
TGTGCCAGCATCGCGGGACCCACCTACGAGCAGTACTTC,CASIAGPTYEQYF,TRBV12-3/TRBV12-4,13,-,TRBJ2-7,-